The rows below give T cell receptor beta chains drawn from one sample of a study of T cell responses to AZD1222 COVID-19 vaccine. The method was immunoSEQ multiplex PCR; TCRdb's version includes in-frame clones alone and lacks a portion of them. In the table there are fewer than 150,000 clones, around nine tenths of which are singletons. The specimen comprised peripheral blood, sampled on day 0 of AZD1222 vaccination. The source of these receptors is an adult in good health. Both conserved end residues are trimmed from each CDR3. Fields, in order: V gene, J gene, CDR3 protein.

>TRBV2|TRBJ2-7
ASSERDTSYEQY
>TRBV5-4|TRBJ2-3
ASSLVGGGTTDTQY
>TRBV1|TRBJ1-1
TSSPSRDRGTEAF
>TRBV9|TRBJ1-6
ASSVAGGNSPLH
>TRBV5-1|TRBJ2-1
ASSLAPGNEQF
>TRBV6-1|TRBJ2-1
ASSEEGRHNEQF
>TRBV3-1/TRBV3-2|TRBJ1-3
ASSQVNTIY
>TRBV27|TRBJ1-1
ASSSIRNTEAF
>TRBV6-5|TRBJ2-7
ASHSSYEQY
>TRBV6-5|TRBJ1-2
ASSPEGGLPSGYT
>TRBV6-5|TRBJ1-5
ASQTRDFSNQPQH
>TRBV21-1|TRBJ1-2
ASSPELEFRCGYT
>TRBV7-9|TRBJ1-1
ASSPGQVNTEAF
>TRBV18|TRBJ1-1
ASSLLPPRQGRTEAF
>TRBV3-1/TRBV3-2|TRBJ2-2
ASSQDRQNTGELF
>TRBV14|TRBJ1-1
ASSQQGALNTEAF
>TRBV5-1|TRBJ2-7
ASSLGTPYEQY
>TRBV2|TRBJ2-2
ASSEGQGAAGELF
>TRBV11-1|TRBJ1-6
ASSLAGTGSSPLH
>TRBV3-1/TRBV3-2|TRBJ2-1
ASSQVGNEQF
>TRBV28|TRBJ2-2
ASVYSFVPQGAYYTGELF
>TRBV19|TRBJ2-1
ASSELVGLSYNEQF
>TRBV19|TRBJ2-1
ASSDSGLAGGYYNEQF
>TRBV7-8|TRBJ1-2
ASNSGRDSHGYT
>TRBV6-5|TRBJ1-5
ASSYSSPWADQPQH
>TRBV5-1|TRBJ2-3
ASSYQSDGLSTDTQY
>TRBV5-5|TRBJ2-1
ASTFAWANNEQF
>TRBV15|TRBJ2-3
ATSSTSGGFLTDTQY
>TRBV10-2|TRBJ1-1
ASSEVGQGNLNTEAF
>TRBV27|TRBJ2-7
ASSLGVPYEQY
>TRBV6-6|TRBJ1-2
ASTPTGGARGYT
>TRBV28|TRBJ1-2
ASTQEMEREGRGYT
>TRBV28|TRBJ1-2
ASDLGVGYGYT
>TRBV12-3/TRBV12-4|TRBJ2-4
ASSPSGGNIQY
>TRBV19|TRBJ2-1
ASSILSTSGGPYNEQF
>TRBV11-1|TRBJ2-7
ASSLNPGTGPDEQY
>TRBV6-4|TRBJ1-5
ASTMRRSYSNQPQH
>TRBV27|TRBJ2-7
ASSLSAGQGVSYEQY
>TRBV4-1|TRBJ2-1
ASSQGGRSSYNEQF
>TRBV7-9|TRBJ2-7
ASSPIPGTSHEQY
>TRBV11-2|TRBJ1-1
ASGNTEAF
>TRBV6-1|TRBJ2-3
ASSERGSYTDTQY
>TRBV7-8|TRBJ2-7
ASSLASGPISPYEQY
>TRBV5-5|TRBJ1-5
ASSLTGHNSNQPQH
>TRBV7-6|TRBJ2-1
ASSPPGHPLYNEQF
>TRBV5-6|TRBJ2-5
ASSFEDIQETQY
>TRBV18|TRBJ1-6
ASSPGVDSNSPLH
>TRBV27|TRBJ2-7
ASSGTGPIYEQY
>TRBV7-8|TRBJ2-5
ASSLSQWRAGKTKY